Below, 28 T cell receptor beta chains from the same sample are listed, as sequenced in a study of blood T cell repertoires in COVID-19. Profiling relied on immunoSEQ multiplex PCR, and the TCRdb table lists in-frame clones only, not all of them. This sample has roughly 37,000 clones, with about three quarters found just once. The sample consisted of peripheral blood. The receptors originated from a man aged 55-75 years with active COVID-19.

This rearrangement joins TRBV6-5 to TRBJ1-4, with TRBD1 identical over 8 bases. Germline lookup yields CDR1 MNHEY and CDR2 SVGAGI. J was trimmed by 5 bases and V by 7 bases; bases with no gene match: 3. This CDR3 is built from 13 residues. The CDR3 protein is CASKTGANEKLFF. CDR3 coding DNA: TGTGCCAGCAAGACAGGGGCCAATGAAAAACTGTTTTTT.

V and J are TRBV5-8 and TRBJ2-1; 11 nucleotides match TRBD2. The CDR3 is 15 residues long. CDR1 and CDR2 (germline): SGHTS, YDEGEE. The J segment lost 4 bases and the V segment lost 4 bases, leaving 4 bases of the junction unmatched. CDR3 residues: CASSPGTSGYNEQFF. CDR3 coding DNA: TGTGCCAGCAGCCCCGGGACTAGCGGTTACAATGAGCAGTTCTTC.

The chain is built from TRBV4-1 and TRBJ1-4; TRBD1 matches 8 bases. Germline CDR1 MGHRA, CDR2 YSYEKL. V was pared by 5 bases and J by 5 bases, with 7 bases of the junction left unmatched. The CDR3 length is 15 residues. The CDR3, as DNA: TGCGCCAGCAGCTCTACCGGGACAGGAAATGAAAAACTGTTTTTT. Protein sequence: CASSSTGTGNEKLFF.

The chain links TRBV5-1 to TRBJ2-4; TRBD2 aligns across 7 bases. In germline, CDR1 is SGHRS, CDR2 YFSETQ. The junction had 4 bases not matched to a gene; V was cut back by 4 bases and J by 6 bases. The CDR3 is 13 amino acids. CDR3 in amino acids: CASSGRDLNIQYF. CDR3 sequence (DNA): TGCGCCAGCAGCGGGAGGGACTTAAACATTCAGTACTTC.

The gene calls are TRBV24-1 and TRBJ1-2, with D possibly matching TRBD1 (6 bases). The CDR3 sequence is 18 residues long. V shed 2 bases and J shed 6 bases, with 24 bases lying between them. From germline, CDR1 is KGHDR and CDR2 SFDVKD. In nucleotides, the CDR3 is TGTGCCACCAGTGATTCACAGGGAAAAGGGCCCCTGGTCGATGGCTACACCTTC. The encoded protein is CATSDSQGKGPLVDGYTF.

The table lists this clone with a count of one. The chain recombines TRBV19 with TRBJ2-3; TRBD2 agrees at 8 bases. Germline lookup yields CDR1 LNHDA and CDR2 SQIVND (reference sequence). Trimming at V came to 4 bases and at J to 7 bases, leaving 16 bases not matched to a gene. The CDR3 consists of 17 residues. CDR3 nucleotide sequence: TGTGCCAGTAGTACCAGAACCGGGACTAGGATGACCCATACGCAGTATTTT. This translates into CASSTRTGTRMTHTQYF.

The gene calls are TRBV6-1 and TRBJ1-1, with D maybe TRBD1 (5 bases). The V and J ends lost 3 bases and 11 bases respectively, with 13 bases between them. The CDR3 runs 12 residues. The germline V gene encodes CDR1 MNHNS and CDR2 SASEGT. The CDR3 sequence: CASSESGFMAFF. The CDR3 DNA is TGTGCCAGCAGTGAGTCAGGGTTTATGGCTTTCTTT.

The J gene is TRBJ1-1, the V gene TRBV15; 10 nucleotides line up with TRBD1. Trimming removed 5 bases from V and 1 base from J; junction bases left unmatched: 4. CDR3 length: 15 amino acids. Per the germline V gene, CDR1 is LNHNV and CDR2 is YYDKDF (reference sequence). As DNA, the CDR3 is TGTGCCACCAGCGGGGACAGGGGAGGGAACACTGAAGCTTTCTTT. Protein: CATSGDRGGNTEAFF. The whole variable domain, remainder taken from reference TRBV15 and TRBJ1-1, is DAMVIQNPRYQVTQFGKPVTLSCSQTLNHNVMYWYQQKSSQAPKLLFHYYDKDFNNEADTPDNFQSRRPNTSFCFLDIRSPGLGDTAMYLCATSGDRGGNTEAFFGQGTRLTVV.

The chain employs TRBV5-4 and TRBJ1-6; TRBD1 matches 10 bases. There are 18 residues in the CDR3. Trimming removed 4 bases from V and 15 bases from J; junction bases left unmatched: 22. Germline V gives CDR1 SGHNT, CDR2 YYREEE (reference sequence). DNA of the CDR3: TGTGCCAGCAGCAAGGGACAGGGGCCCTTCCTCACAACGTCGGGCCTCCACTTT. Translation: CASSKGQGPFLTTSGLHF.

The CDR3 here is CASSLTGQGGTGELFF. CDR3 DNA: TGCGCCAGCAGCCTGACGGGACAGGGGGGAACCGGGGAGCTGTTTTTT. V usage is TRBV5-1 and J usage is TRBJ2-2; TRBD1 matches 11 bases. The length of the CDR3 is 16 residues. V was pared by 4 bases and J by 5 bases, with 7 bases of the junction left unmatched. Germline assignment: CDR1 SGHRS and CDR2 YFSETQ.

The V gene is TRBV4-3, the J gene TRBJ1-2; 7 nucleotides match TRBD1. V dropped 4 bases and J dropped 8; count of bases not matched to a gene: 16. CDR3 length: 16 residues. Germline V CDR1 and CDR2: LGHNA, YSLEER. The CDR3 DNA reads as TGCGCCAGCAGCCTCTTCAAGGGACAGCCTGGAGGAGGCTACACCTTC. Amino acids: CASSLFKGQPGGGYTF.

This sequence joins TRBV10-3 and TRBJ1-2, with no clear D. Looked up from germline, CDR1 is ENHRY and CDR2 is SYGVKD. The V end was cut by 8 bases, the J end by 5 bases, with 24 bases between. The CDR3 has 16 residues. The CDR3 region has the DNA TGTGCCATCGTCCCCCGCCCCGATTCCCCCCTATATGGCTACACCTTC. Residues: CAIVPRPDSPLYGYTF.

The genes are TRBV18 and TRBJ1-2; possible D gene TRBD1, 5 bases. The CDR3 contains 13 residues. The V end was cut by 3 bases, the J end by 2 bases, with 7 bases between. CDR1 and CDR2 from the germline V gene are KGHSH and LQKENI. The CDR3 region has the DNA TGTGCCAGCTCACCCGACAGAAACTATGGCTACACCTTC. Its translation: CASSPDRNYGYTF. The variable domain in full, completed from reference TRBV18 and TRBJ1-2, reads NAGVMQNPRHLVRRRGQEARLRCSPMKGHSHVYWYRQLPEEGLKFMVYLQKENIIDESGMPKERFSAEFPKEGPSILRIQQVVRGDSAAYFCASSPDRNYGYTFGSGTRLTVV.

V and J are TRBV5-6 and TRBJ1-2, with 9 bases that match TRBD1. Germline trimming cut 3 bases from V and 4 bases from J; bases unmatched to any gene: 4. Germline CDR1 SGHDT, CDR2 YYEEEE. The CDR3 runs to 14 residues. The CDR3 sequence: CASSYGTGSYGYTF. The CDR3 DNA reads as TGTGCCAGCAGCTACGGGACAGGGAGCTATGGCTACACCTTC.

The V call is TRBV19, the J call TRBJ1-3; D gene uncertain. Germline assignment: CDR1 LNHDA and CDR2 SQIVND (reference sequence). Trimming removed 9 bases at V and 3 bases at J, with 15 bases between. The length of the CDR3 is 14 residues. The CDR3 protein is CASLSRASGNTIYF. The CDR3 DNA reads TGTGCCAGCCTCTCGCGGGCTAGTGGAAACACCATATATTTT.

This clone appeared a few times. The CDR3 nucleotides read TGTGCCTGGAGTAGACAGGCTACGGCCCTCCACTTT. This gives the protein CAWSRQATALHF. The V call is TRBV30, the J call TRBJ1-6, with a weak D call TRBD1 (6 bases). The CDR3 is made up of 12 amino acids. Germline V gene lookup returns CDR1 GTSNPN and CDR2 SVGIG (reference sequence). Trimming pared 2 bases from V and 14 bases from J, leaving 13 bases between.

The gene calls are TRBV28 and TRBJ2-1; D gene uncertain. Germline lookup yields CDR1 MDHEN and CDR2 SYDVKM. This CDR3 has 16 residues. Trimming pared 4 bases from V and 1 base from J, leaving 14 bases between. This CDR3 reads CASSSLAERSYNEQFF. DNA of the CDR3: TGTGCCAGCAGTTCCCTGGCGGAGAGATCCTACAATGAGCAGTTCTTC.

The CDR3 nucleotides are TGTGCCTGGAGTGCCCCAGACAGGGCGCTTGGTTCACCCCTCCACTTT. Protein sequence: CAWSAPDRALGSPLHF. V usage is TRBV30 and J usage is TRBJ1-6; 7 nucleotides line up with TRBD1. Per the germline V gene, CDR1 is GTSNPN and CDR2 is SVGIG (reference sequence). The CDR3 is 16 residues long. Losses at the gene ends were 1 base for V and 9 bases for J; bases not matched to a gene: 12.

This clone was picked up a small number of times. This chain joins TRBV19 and TRBJ1-2, with TRBD1 as a possible D gene (5 bases). Looked up from germline, CDR1 is LNHDA and CDR2 is SQIVND (reference sequence). V was pared by 3 bases and J by 8 bases, with 16 bases between. The CDR3 totals 14 residues. In nucleotides, the CDR3 is TGTGCCAGTAGTATTCTTAGGGCAGGACAAGGCTACACCTTC. Its translation is CASSILRAGQGYTF.

The chain links TRBV9 to TRBJ2-1; 15 nucleotides line up with TRBD2. With 0 bases clipped from V and 0 bases from J, the junction kept 1 base outside the gene matches. CDR1 SGDLS and CDR2 YYNGEE come from the germline V gene. CDR3 size: 18 residues. CDR3 residues: CASSVGTSGGVSYNEQFF. As DNA, the CDR3 is TGTGCCAGCAGCGTAGGGACTAGCGGGGGGGTCTCCTACAATGAGCAGTTCTTC. Looking up the rest from reference TRBV9 and TRBJ2-1 gives the full variable domain: DSGVTQTPKHLITATGQRVTLRCSPRSGDLSVYWYQQSLDQGLQFLIQYYNGEERAKGNILERFSAQQFPDLHSELNLSSLELGDSALYFCASSVGTSGGVSYNEQFFGPGTRLTVL.

Sample share makes this clone medium-sized. The gene calls are TRBV4-1 and TRBJ2-1, with 8 positions matching TRBD2. V lost 6 bases and J lost 7; bases outside the gene matches: 11. CDR1 is MGHRA, CDR2 YSYEKL, per germline. This CDR3 spans 15 amino acids. The DNA for the CDR3 is TGCGCCAGCAGTTACACTAGCGGCTCGTTGAATGAGCAGTTCTTC. Amino acid sequence: CASSYTSGSLNEQFF.

The rearrangement links TRBV9 to TRBJ2-2; D remains ambiguous. Germline values: CDR1 SGDLS, CDR2 YYNGEE. This CDR3 is 15 amino acids long. V was trimmed by 0 bases and J by 4 bases, leaving 10 bases between them. CDR3 region: CASSVVGVSTGELFF. CDR3 bases: TGTGCCAGCAGCGTAGTTGGAGTGTCCACCGGGGAGCTGTTTTTT.

V usage is TRBV6-5 and J usage is TRBJ2-3; maybe TRBD1 (5 bases). Trimming removed 6 bases from V and 4 bases from J, with 17 bases in between. Germline V gives CDR1 MNHEY, CDR2 SVGAGI. The CDR3 loop spans 15 amino acids. CDR3 DNA: TGTGCCAGCAGCCCCCAGGGTAGAAGTGCAGATACGCAGTATTTT. Amino acids: CASSPQGRSADTQYF.

The rearrangement joins TRBV7-2 to TRBJ1-2; 7 bases map to TRBD1. Germline assignment: CDR1 SGHTA and CDR2 FQGNSA. CDR3 length: 15 residues. V trimming: 4 bases; J trimming: 4 bases; junction bases outside the gene matches: 9. In nucleotides, the CDR3 is TGTGCCAGCAGCTCCCCAGCGGACAGGCTCTATGGCTACACCTTC. It translates to CASSSPADRLYGYTF.

The chain joins TRBV5-6 to TRBJ1-6; 8 bases map to TRBD1. The CDR3 is 13 amino acids. Germline CDR1 SGHDT, CDR2 YYEEEE. Trimming cost V 6 bases and J 8 bases; bases outside gene matches: 4. The chain's CDR3 is CASKDRGYSPLHF. DNA of the CDR3: TGTGCCAGCAAAGACAGGGGATATTCACCCCTCCACTTT.

This chain connects TRBV6-5 to TRBJ1-1, with 9 positions matching TRBD1. The V segment lost 0 bases and the J segment 3 bases; nucleotides outside the gene matches: 2. The CDR3 consists of 15 residues. Germline assignment: CDR1 MNHEY and CDR2 SVGAGI. For the CDR3, the DNA is TGTGCCAGCAGTTACTCCCACAGGGGGCACACTGAAGCTTTCTTT. Its protein is CASSYSHRGHTEAFF.

The chain is built from TRBV2 and TRBJ2-1; 7 nucleotides match TRBD2. This CDR3 spans 16 amino acids. The ends lost 0 bases at V and 4 bases at J; junction bases unmatched: 6. Germline V gene sequence: CDR1 SNHLY, CDR2 FYNNEI. This CDR3 reads CASSEASGGLYNEQFF. The CDR3, as DNA: TGTGCCAGCAGTGAAGCCTCGGGGGGACTATACAATGAGCAGTTCTTC.

J is TRBJ2-4 and V is TRBV18, with 14 bases fitting TRBD2. The CDR3 runs 20 residues. CDR1 KGHSH and CDR2 LQKENI come from the germline V gene. The trim removed 4 bases at V and 2 bases at J, leaving 13 bases unmatched. The CDR3 sequence is CASSLPFGLAGGGTKNIQYF. The CDR3 nucleotides are TGTGCCAGCTCACTACCCTTCGGACTAGCGGGGGGAGGGACCAAAAACATTCAGTACTTC.